The rows below give T cell receptor beta chains drawn from one sample of a study of cytomegalovirus exposure and HLA in healthy donors. Assay: immunoSEQ multiplex PCR; the TCRdb copy retains only in-frame clones and omits some. The sample has 140,000 to 150,000 clones, less than 10% seen once. Sequencing was carried out using PBMCs. These TCRs come from a man aged 50-60 years in good health and CMV-seronegative. CDR3s include the opening cysteine and the closing phenylalanine or tryptophan. D genes are given only for firm matches. Size is stated for part of the rows, as once, few or many counts, or as a class when the clone is expanded.

D	size	V	length	J	DNA	CDR3
-	-	TRBV19	15	TRBJ1-5	TGTGCCACTCGGGGGGGCCAGACTAGGGGTCAGCCCCAGCATTTT	CATRGGQTRGQPQHF
TRBD1	-	TRBV7-9	16	TRBJ1-1	TGTGCCAGCAGCGAACCCGAGACAGGGCTAAACACTGAAGCTTTCTTT	CASSEPETGLNTEAFF
TRBD2	-	TRBV19	16	TRBJ2-7	TGTGCCAGTAGCCCCCCCGAGCGGGGGGCAATGGGAGAGCAGTACTTC	CASSPPERGAMGEQYF
TRBD1	few	TRBV28	13	TRBJ1-1	TGTGCCAGCAGTCGTCCCGGGACAGCTGAAGCTTTCTTT	CASSRPGTAEAFF
TRBD2	few	TRBV28	14	TRBJ2-7	TGTGCCAGCACCCCTGGCCTAGCGGGCTACGAGCAGTACTTC	CASTPGLAGYEQYF
-	few	TRBV6-5	14	TRBJ1-2	TGTGCCAGCAGTTACTCAGCCAGCGACTATGGCTACACCTTC	CASSYSASDYGYTF
TRBD1	few	TRBV10-2	17	TRBJ1-3	TGCGCCAGTTCTATATGGGGACAGGGAACCTCTGGAAACACCATATATTTT	CASSIWGQGTSGNTIYF
-	-	TRBV28	14	TRBJ2-7	TGTGCCAGCAGGCGAATCCCACAGGGTGGCGAGCAGTACTTC	CASRRIPQGGEQYF
-	-	TRBV2	15	TRBJ2-1	TGTGCCGGCCTCGCGGTACGCGGAGTTTACAATGAGCAGTTCTTC	CAGLAVRGVYNEQFF
TRBD1	-	TRBV30	15	TRBJ2-3	TGTGCCTGGAGCCCGGGACAGACTAGCACAGATACGCAGTATTTT	CAWSPGQTSTDTQYF
-	few	TRBV15	15	TRBJ2-7	TGTGCCACCAGCAGAGAGGGGGGGCCTTCCTACGAGCAGTACTTC	CATSREGGPSYEQYF
TRBD1	few	TRBV29-1	15	TRBJ1-2	TGCAGCGTTGATATGGTATCAGGGGGCGGCTATGGCTACACCTTC	CSVDMVSGGGYGYTF
TRBD2	few	TRBV6-1	18	TRBJ2-3	TGTGCCAGCAGTAAAGGACTAGCGGGCGATAGCCCCACAGATACGCAGTATTTT	CASSKGLAGDSPTDTQYF
-	once	TRBV9	13	TRBJ2-7	TGTGCCAGCGCCAGGGGGGACACCTACGAGCAGTACTTC	CASARGDTYEQYF
TRBD2	-	TRBV5-1	16	TRBJ2-5	TGCGCCAGCAGGCCCTGGACTAGCGGGGGGCGGGAGACCCAGTACTTC	CASRPWTSGGRETQYF
TRBD1	-	TRBV7-9	14	TRBJ2-7	TGTGCCAGCAGCCGGGACAGGGGGCTATACGAGCAGTACTTC	CASSRDRGLYEQYF
TRBD2	-	TRBV2	14	TRBJ2-3	TGTGCCAGTCACCGGACTAGCGTGGAAGATACGCAGTATTTT	CASHRTSVEDTQYF
-	-	TRBV6-5	15	TRBJ1-1	TGTGCCAGCAGTTACGGACAGCGCCAGAACACTGAAGCTTTCTTT	CASSYGQRQNTEAFF
-	-	TRBV4-1	15	TRBJ2-5	TGCGCCAGCAGTATGACTAGTCCGTCCCAAGAGACCCAGTACTTC	CASSMTSPSQETQYF
TRBD1	-	TRBV5-1	14	TRBJ1-4	TGCGCCAGCAGCGGGACAGGCGGGGGAGAAAAACTGTTTTTT	CASSGTGGGEKLFF
TRBD2	-	TRBV6-1	15	TRBJ2-1	TGTGCCAGCACCGTACTAGCGGGGTCCTACAATGAGCAGTTCTTC	CASTVLAGSYNEQFF
-	few	TRBV29-1	15	TRBJ1-6	TGCAGCGTTCCCGAGTGGGCATCCGGTAATTCACCCCTCCACTTT	CSVPEWASGNSPLHF
TRBD2	-	TRBV5-4	17	TRBJ2-2	TGTGCCAGCCAACTTGGACGGGGGGGAGCGAACACCGGGGAGCTGTTTTTT	CASQLGRGGANTGELFF
-	-	TRBV5-4	14	TRBJ2-5	TGTGCCAGCAGCCGAGAGGCCCTCCAAGAGACCCAGTACTTC	CASSREALQETQYF
TRBD2	-	TRBV7-6	16	TRBJ2-1	TGTGCCAGCAGCTCAGAACTAGCGGGAGGGCACAATGAGCAGTTCTTC	CASSSELAGGHNEQFF
-	few	TRBV29-1	14	TRBJ2-3	TGCAGCGTTTCCCCTAATGGGGGGTGGGATACGCAGTATTTT	CSVSPNGGWDTQYF
-	-	TRBV10-2	13	TRBJ2-3	TGCGCCAGAAGTGATCCCCGCACAGATAAGCAGTATTTT	CARSDPRTDKQYF
TRBD2	-	TRBV7-8	16	TRBJ2-7	TGTGCCAGCAGCTTAGCTAGGGCTAGCGGGGGTTACGAGCAGTACTTC	CASSLARASGGYEQYF
-	-	TRBV9	15	TRBJ2-7	TGTGCCAGCAGCGTAGCAGTTGGGAGCTCCTACGAGCAGTACTTC	CASSVAVGSSYEQYF
TRBD1	few	TRBV4-1	17	TRBJ1-6	TGCGCCAGCAGCGAACAGACAGGGGGCGCGGGAAATTCACCCCTCCACTTT	CASSEQTGGAGNSPLHF
TRBD2	few	TRBV5-1	16	TRBJ2-3	TGCGCCAGCAGCTTATTAGCGGGGGCGAACACAGATACGCAGTATTTT	CASSLLAGANTDTQYF
TRBD1	-	TRBV15	16	TRBJ2-7	TGTGCCACCAGCAGAACAACTGGGACAGGGGTTTACGAGCAGTACTTC	CATSRTTGTGVYEQYF